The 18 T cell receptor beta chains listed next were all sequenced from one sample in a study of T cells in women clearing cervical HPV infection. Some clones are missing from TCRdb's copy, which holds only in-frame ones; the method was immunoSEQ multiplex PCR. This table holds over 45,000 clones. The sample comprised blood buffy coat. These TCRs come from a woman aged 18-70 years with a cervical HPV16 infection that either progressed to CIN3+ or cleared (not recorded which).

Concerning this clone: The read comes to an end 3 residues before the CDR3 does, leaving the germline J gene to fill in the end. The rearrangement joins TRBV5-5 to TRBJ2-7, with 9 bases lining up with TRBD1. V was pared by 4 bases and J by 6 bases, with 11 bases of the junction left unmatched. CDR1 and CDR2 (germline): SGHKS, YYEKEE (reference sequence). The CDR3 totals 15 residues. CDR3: CASSRGDRVVGEQYF. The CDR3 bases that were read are TGTGCCAGCAGCAGGGGGGACAGGGTAGTTGGCGAG.

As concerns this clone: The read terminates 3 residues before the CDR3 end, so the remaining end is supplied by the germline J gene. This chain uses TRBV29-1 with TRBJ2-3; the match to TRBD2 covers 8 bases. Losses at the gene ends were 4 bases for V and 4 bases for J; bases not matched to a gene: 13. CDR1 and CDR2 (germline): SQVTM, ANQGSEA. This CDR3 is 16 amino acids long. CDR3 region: CSVVVSGGPWADTQYF. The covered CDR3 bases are TGCAGCGTTGTAGTTTCGGGGGGGCCGTGGGCAGATACG.

Partial CDR3 DNA: TGTGCCACCAGCAGAGATAGAGGGTTAGAAAATGAG. This encodes CATSRDRGLENE. The whole CDR3 sequence reads CATSRDRGLENEQFF. The chain links TRBV15 to TRBJ2-1; D may be TRBD2 (5 bases). Read data end 3 residues before the CDR3 end; the end is taken from the germline J gene. Germline lookup yields CDR1 LNHNV and CDR2 YYDKDF (reference sequence). Trimming cost V 0 bases and J 7 bases, with 13 bases left between them. The CDR3 spans 15 residues. The full variable domain, completed using reference TRBV15 and TRBJ2-1, is DAMVIQNPRYQVTQFGKPVTLSCSQTLNHNVMYWYQQKSSQAPKLLFHYYDKDFNNEADTPDNFQSRRPNTSFCFLDIRSPGLGDTAMYLCATSRDRGLENEQFFGPGTRLTVL.

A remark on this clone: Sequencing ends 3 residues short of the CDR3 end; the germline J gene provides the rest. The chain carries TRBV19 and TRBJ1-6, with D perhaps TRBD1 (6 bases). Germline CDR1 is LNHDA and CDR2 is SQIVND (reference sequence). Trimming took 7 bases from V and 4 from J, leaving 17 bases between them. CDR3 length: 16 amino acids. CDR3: CASTSSARGYNSPLHF. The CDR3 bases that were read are TGTGCCAGTACCTCCTCGGCGAGGGGGTATAATTCACCC.

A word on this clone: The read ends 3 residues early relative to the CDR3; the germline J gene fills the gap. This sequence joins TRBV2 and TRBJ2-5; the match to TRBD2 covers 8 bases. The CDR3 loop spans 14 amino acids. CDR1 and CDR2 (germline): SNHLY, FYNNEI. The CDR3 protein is CASSRLAWTDTQYF. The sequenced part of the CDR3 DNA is TGTGCCAGCAGCAGACTAGCGTGGACAGATACC.

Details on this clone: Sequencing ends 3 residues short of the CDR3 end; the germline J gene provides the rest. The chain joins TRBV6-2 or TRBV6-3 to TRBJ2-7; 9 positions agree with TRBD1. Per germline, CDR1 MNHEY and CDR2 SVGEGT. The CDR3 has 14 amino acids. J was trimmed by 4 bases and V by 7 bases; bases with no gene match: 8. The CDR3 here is CASNTQGADYEQYF. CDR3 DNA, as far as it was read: TGTGCCAGCAATACACAGGGGGCTGATTACGAG.

CDR3 bases read: TGTGCCAGCAGTTACACGGTCTACGAG. Translating it yields CASSYTVYE. The whole CDR3 protein reads CASSYTVYEQYF. V is TRBV6-2 or TRBV6-3 and J is TRBJ2-7; no definite D call. The observed sequence ends 3 residues before the CDR3 terminus, with the missing tail filled in from the germline J gene. Germline lookup yields CDR1 MNHEY and CDR2 SVGEGT. The V end was cut by 2 bases, the J end by 3 bases, with 5 bases between. CDR3 length equals 12 residues.

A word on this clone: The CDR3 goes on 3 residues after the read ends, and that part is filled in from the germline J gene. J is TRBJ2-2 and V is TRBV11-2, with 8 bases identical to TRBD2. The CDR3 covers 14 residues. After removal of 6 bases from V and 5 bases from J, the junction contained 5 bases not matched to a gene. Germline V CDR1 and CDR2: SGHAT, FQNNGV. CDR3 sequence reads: CASRHSGATGELFF. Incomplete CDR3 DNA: TGTGCCAGCAGACATAGCGGGGCGACCGGGGAG.

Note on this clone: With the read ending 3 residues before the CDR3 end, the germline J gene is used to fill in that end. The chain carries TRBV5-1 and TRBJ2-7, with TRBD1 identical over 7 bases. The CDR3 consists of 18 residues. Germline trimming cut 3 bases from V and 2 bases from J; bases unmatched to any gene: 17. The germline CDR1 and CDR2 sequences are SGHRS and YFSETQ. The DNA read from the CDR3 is TGCGCCAGCAGCTCGATCCCCAAACAGGGGCGGACGACCTACGAG. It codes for CASSSIPKQGRTTYE. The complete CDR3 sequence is CASSSIPKQGRTTYEQYF.

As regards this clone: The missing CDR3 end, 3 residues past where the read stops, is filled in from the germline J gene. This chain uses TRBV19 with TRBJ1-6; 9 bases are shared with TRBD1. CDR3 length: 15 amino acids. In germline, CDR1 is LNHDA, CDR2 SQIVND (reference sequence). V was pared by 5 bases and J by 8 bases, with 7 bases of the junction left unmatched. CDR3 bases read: TGTGCCAGTAGTGGGTTACGACAGGGGGATTCACCC. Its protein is CASSGLRQGDSP. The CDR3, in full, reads CASSGLRQGDSPLHF.

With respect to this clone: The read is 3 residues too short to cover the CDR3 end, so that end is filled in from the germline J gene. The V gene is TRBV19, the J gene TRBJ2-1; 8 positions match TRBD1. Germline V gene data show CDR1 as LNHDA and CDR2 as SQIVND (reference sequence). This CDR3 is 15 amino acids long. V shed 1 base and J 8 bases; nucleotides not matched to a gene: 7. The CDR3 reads CASSIADREQDEQFF. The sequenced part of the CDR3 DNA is TGTGCCAGTAGTATAGCGGACAGGGAACAGGATGAG.

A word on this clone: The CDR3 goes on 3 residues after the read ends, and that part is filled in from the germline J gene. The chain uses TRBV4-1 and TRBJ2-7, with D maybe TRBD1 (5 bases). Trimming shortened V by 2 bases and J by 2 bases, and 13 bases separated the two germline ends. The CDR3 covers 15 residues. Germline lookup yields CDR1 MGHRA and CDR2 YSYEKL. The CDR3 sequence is CASSQRRGFTYEQYF. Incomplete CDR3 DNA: TGCGCCAGCAGCCAAAGAAGGGGTTTTACCTACGAG.

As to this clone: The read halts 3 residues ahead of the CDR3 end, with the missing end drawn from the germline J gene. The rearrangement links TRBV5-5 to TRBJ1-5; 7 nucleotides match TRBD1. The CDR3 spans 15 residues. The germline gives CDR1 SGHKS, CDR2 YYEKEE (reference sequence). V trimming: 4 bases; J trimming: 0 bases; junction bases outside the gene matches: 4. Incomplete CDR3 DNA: TGTGCCAGCAGCGTGGCAGGGGGTAGCAATCAGCCC. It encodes CASSVAGGSNQP. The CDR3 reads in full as CASSVAGGSNQPQHF.

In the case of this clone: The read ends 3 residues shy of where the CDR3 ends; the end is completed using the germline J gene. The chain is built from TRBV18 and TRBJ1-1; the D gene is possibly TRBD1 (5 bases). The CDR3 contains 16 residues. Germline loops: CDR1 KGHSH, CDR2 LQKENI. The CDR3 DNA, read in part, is TGTGCCAGCTCATCCGGGACTAGCGGGTTCTCCTACGAG. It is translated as CASSSGTSGFSYE. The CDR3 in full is CASSSGTSGFSYEAFF.

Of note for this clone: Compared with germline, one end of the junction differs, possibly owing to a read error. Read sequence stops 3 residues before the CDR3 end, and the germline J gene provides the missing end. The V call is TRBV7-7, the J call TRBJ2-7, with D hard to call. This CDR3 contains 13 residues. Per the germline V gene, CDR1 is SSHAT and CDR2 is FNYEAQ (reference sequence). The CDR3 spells CASSLGYGYEQYF. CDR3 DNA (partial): TGTGCTAGCAGCTTAGGTTACGGCTACGAG.

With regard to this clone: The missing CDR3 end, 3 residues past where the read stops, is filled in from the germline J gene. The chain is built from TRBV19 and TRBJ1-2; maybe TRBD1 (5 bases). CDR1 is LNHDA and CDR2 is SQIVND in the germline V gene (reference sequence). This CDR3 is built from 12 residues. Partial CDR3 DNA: TGTGCCACCCTAACGGGGGGACGCGGC. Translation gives CATLTGGRG. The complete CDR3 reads CATLTGGRGYTF.

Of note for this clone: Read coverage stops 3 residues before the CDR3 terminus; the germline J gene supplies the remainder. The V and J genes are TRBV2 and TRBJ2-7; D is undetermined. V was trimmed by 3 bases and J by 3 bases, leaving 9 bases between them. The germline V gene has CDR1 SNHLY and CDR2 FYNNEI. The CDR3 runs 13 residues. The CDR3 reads CASSDPPLYEQYF. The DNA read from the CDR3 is TGTGCCAGCAGTGACCCCCCACTCTACGAG.

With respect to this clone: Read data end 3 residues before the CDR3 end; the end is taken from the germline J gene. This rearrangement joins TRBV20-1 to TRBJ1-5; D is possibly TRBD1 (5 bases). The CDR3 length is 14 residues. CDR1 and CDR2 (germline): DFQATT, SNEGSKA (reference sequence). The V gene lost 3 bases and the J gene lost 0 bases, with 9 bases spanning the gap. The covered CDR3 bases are TGCAGTGCTAGCCCAGGGTATAGCAATCAGCCC. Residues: CSASPGYSNQP. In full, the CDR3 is CSASPGYSNQPQHF.